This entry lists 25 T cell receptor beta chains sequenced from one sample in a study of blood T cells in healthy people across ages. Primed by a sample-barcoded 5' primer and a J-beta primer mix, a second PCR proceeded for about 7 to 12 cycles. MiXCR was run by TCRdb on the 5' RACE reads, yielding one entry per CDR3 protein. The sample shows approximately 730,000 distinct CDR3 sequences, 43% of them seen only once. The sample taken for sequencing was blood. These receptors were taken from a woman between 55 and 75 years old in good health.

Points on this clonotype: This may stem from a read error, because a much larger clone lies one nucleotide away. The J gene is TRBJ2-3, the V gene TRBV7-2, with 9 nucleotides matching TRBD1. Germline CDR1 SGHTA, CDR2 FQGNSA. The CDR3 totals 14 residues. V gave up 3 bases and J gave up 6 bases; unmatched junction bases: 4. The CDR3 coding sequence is TGTGCCAGCAGCTTCGGACAGGGGAGGGATACGCAGTATTTT. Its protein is CASSFGQGRDTQYF.

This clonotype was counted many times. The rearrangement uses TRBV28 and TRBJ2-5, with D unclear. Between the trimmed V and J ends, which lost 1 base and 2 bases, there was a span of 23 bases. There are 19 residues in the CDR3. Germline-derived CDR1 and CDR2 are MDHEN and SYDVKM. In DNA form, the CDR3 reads TGTGCCAGCAGTTTATCCCTAGGCTCTCTTAGGACGCTACAAGAGACCCAGTACTTC. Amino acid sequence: CASSLSLGSLRTLQETQYF.

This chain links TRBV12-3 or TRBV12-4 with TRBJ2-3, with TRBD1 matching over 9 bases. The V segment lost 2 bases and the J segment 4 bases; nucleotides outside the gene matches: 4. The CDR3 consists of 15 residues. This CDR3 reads CASSLPGTGSDTQYF. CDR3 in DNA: TGTGCCAGCAGTTTACCCGGGACAGGGTCAGATACGCAGTATTTT.

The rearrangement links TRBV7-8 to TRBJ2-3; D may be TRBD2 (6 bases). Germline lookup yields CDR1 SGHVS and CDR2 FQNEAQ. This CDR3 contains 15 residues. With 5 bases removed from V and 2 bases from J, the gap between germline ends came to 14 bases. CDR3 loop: CASSGRGSVTDTQYF. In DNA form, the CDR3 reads TGTGCCAGCAGCGGGCGGGGATCTGTCACAGATACGCAGTATTTT.

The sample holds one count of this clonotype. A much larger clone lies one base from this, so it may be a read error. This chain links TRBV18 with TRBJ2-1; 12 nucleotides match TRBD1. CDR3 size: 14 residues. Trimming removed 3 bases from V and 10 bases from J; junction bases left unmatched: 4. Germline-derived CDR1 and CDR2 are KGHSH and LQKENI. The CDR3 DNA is TGTGCCAGCTCACCGGGACAGGGGGCGAGGGAGCAGTTCTTC. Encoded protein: CASSPGQGAREQFF.

The CDR3 DNA reads as TGTGCCAGCAGTGAAGCGGCAGGGGAAGCCAAAAACATTCAGTACTTC. Encoded protein: CASSEAAGEAKNIQYF. The chain has TRBV6-1 and TRBJ2-4; tentative D call: TRBD1 (6 bases). With 0 bases removed from V and 0 bases from J, the gap between germline ends came to 9 bases. This CDR3 contains 16 residues. The germline CDR1 and CDR2 sequences are MNHNS and SASEGT.

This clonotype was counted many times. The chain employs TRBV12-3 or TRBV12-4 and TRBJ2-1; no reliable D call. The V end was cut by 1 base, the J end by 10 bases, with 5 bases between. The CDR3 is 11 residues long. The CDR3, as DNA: TGTGCCAGCAGTTTAGAACGGGAGCAGTTCTTC. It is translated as CASSLEREQFF.

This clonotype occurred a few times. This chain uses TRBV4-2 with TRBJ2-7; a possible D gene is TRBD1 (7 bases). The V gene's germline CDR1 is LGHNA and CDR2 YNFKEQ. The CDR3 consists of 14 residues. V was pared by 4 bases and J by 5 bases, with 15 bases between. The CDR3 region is CASSPSGRGDEQYF. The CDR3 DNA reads TGTGCCAGCAGCCCCTCTGGCAGGGGGGACGAGCAGTACTTC.

The CDR3 DNA reads TGTGCCAGCACCCCGTCGGGGGGCCTTCAAGAGACCCAGTACTTC. Protein product: CASTPSGGLQETQYF. The chain carries TRBV12-3 or TRBV12-4 and TRBJ2-5, with a possible D match to TRBD2 (7 bases). Trimming cost V 7 bases and J 2 bases, with 17 bases left between them. The CDR3 covers 15 residues.

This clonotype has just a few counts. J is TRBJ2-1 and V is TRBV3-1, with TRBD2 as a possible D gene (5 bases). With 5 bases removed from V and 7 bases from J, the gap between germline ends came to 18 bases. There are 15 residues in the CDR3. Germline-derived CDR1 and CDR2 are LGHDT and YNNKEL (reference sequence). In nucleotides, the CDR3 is TGTGCCAGCAGCTACCTAGCCGGGGAAGGTAATGAGCAGTTCTTC. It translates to CASSYLAGEGNEQFF.

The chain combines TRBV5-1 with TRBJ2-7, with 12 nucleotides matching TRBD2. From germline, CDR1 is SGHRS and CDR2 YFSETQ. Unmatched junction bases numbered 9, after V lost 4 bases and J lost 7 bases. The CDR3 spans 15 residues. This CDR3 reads CASSTSGGSYNEQYF. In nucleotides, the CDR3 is TGCGCCAGCAGCACTAGCGGGGGGAGCTACAATGAGCAGTACTTC.

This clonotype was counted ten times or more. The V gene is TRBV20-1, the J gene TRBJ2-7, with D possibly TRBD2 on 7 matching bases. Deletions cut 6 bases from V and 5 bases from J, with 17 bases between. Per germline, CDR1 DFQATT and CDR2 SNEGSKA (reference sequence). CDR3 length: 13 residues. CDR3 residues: CSAEGGSSDEQYF. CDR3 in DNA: TGCAGTGCGGAGGGGGGGTCGAGCGACGAGCAGTACTTC.

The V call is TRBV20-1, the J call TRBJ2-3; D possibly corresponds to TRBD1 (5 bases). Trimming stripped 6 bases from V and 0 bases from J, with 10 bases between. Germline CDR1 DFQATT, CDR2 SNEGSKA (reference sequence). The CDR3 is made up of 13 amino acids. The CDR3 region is CSADRPSTDTQYF. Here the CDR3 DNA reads TGCAGTGCAGACAGACCTAGCACAGATACGCAGTATTTT.

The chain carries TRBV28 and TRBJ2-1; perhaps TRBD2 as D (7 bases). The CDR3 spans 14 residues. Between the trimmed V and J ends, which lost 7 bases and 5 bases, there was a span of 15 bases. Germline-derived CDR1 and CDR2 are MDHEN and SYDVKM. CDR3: CASKGRGGHNEQFF. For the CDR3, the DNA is TGTGCCAGCAAGGGCAGGGGAGGGCACAATGAGCAGTTCTTC.

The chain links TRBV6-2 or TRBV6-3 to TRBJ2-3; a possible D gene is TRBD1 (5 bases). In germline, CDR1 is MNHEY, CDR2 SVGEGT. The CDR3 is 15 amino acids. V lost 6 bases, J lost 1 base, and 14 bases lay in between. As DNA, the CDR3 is TGTGCCAGCAGGAAGGGGCTCGGGCGCACAGATACGCAGTATTTT. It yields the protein CASRKGLGRTDTQYF.

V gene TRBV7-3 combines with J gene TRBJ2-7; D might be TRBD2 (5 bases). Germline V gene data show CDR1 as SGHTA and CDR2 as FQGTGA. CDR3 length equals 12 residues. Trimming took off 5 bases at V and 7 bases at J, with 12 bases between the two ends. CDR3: CASSISGNEQYF. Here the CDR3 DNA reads TGTGCCAGCAGCATCAGCGGAAATGAGCAGTACTTC.

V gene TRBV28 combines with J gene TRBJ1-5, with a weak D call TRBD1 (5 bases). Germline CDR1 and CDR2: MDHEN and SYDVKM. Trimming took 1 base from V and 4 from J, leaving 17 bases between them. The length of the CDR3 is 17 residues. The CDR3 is CASSLFMGPAENQPQHF. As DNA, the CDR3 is TGTGCCAGCAGTTTATTTATGGGGCCGGCAGAGAATCAGCCCCAGCATTTT.

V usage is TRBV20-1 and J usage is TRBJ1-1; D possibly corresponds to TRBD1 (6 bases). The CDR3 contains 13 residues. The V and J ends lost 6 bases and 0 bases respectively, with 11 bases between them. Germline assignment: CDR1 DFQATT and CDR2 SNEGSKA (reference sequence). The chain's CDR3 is CSARQVVNTEAFF. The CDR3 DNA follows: TGCAGTGCCAGACAGGTCGTGAACACTGAAGCTTTCTTT.

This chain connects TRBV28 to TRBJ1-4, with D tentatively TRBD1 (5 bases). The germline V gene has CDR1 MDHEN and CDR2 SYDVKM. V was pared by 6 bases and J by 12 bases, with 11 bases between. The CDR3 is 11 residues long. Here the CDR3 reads CASRSPQELFF. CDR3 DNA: TGTGCCAGCAGGAGCCCACAGGAACTGTTTTTT.

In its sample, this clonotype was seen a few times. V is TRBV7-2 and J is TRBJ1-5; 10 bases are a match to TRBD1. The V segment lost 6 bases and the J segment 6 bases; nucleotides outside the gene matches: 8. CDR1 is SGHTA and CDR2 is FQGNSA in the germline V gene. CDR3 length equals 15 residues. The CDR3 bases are TGTGCCAGCAGTTCTTGGACAGGGGGTTTTCAGCCCCAGCATTTT. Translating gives CASSSWTGGFQPQHF.

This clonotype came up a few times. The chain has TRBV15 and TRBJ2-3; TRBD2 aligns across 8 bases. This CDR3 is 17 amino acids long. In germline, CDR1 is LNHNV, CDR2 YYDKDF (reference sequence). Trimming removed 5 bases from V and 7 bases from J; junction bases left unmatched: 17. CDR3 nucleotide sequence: TGTGCCACCAGCCCCGAGAGACTAGCGCTGCCGAGAAATACGCAGTATTTT. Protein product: CATSPERLALPRNTQYF.

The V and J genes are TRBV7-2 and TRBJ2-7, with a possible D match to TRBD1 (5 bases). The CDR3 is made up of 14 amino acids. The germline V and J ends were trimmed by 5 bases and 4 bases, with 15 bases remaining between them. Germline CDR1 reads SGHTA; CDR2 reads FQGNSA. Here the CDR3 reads CASSVGRVSYEQYF. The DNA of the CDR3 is TGTGCCAGCAGCGTAGGCAGGGTCTCGTACGAGCAGTACTTC.

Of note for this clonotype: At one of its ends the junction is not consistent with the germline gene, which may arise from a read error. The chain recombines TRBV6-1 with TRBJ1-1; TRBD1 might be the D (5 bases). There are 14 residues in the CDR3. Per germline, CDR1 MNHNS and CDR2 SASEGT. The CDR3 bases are TGTGCCAGCAGGGAAGCGGGGGGGACCACTGAAGCTTTCTTT. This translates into CASREAGGTTEAFF.

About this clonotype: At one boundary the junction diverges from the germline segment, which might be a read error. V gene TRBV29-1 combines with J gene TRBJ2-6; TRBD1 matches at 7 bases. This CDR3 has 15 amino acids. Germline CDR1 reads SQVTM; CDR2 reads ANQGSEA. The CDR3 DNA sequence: TGCAGCGCTCGACAGGGAATCTCTGGGACCAACGTCCTGACTTTC. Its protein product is CSARQGISGTNVLTF. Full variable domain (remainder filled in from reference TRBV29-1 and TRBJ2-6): SAVISQKPSRDICQRGTSLTIQCQVDSQVTMMFWYRQQPGQSLTLIATANQGSEATYESGFVIDKFPISRPNLTFSTLTVSNMSPEDSSIYLCSARQGISGTNVLTFGAGSRLTVL.

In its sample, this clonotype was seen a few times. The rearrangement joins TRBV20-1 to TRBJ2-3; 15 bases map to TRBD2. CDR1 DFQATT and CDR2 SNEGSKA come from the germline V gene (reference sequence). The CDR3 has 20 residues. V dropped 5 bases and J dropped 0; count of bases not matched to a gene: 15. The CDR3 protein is CSAYPGLAGGPWPSTDTQYF. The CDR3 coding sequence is TGCAGTGCTTACCCAGGACTAGCGGGGGGGCCCTGGCCTAGCACAGATACGCAGTATTTT.